The sample holds a few counts of the clone carrying this T cell receptor beta chain. The antigen is unknown. The time point: patch test 2, 6 weeks after DPC sensitization. Treatment specified: therapeutic diphenylcyclopropenone sensitization with weekly scalp DPC. TCRdb independently ran MiXCR on the RACE reads; one entry per CDR3 protein. The sample consists of 80,000 to 95,000 distinct CDR3 sequences, around 10% of them appearing once. J gave up 8 bases and V 7 bases, and 10 bases lay outside the gene matches. CDR1 and CDR2 from the germline V gene are SQVTM and ANQGSEA. The CDR3 spans 12 residues. The data were taken from a study of human T cells and chemical hapten exposure. Study-wide context: An approximately 2 cm by approximately 2 cm inner upper arm patch received 2% DPC for sensitization. General study results and limits: TCRs exceeding 1 in 1000 frequency stayed unchanged with DPC sensitization. Correlating positively with patch test score were the PT1 expanded TCR counts.

The specimen was whole blood, collected in connection with sensitization to the hapten diphenylcyclopropenone (DPC). The V gene is TRBV29-1, the J gene TRBJ2-5; TRBD1 agrees at 7 bases. This sequence was found in a man between 18 and 35 years old with alopecia areata. Some clones in this sample may be carry-over from other donors' samples. Written as DNA, the CDR3 is TGCAGCGCCGGCCGGGACAGTGGAACCCAGTACTTC. Translated: CSAGRDSGTQYF.